Here is one T cell receptor beta chain with its context. The antigen this receptor binds is unknown. Base-call qualities are not available, and no considerably larger clone is one nucleotide away. The donors were healthy, HIV-negative adults with no recently reported acute infections or vaccinations. Every donor was a Caucasian adult residing in Nashville, Tennessee, USA. CD4+ T cells were enriched through magnetic negative selection, after which naive cells were positively selected on CD45RA and the remaining negative fraction served as the memory subset. Blood was collected by leukapheresis, and PBMCs were isolated by Ficoll-Histopaque density gradient centrifugation and then cryopreserved in liquid nitrogen vapor phase. Purity and quantity of every magnetically sorted T cell population were checked by analytical flow cytometry. Genomic DNA was isolated from every sorted fraction and measured by UV absorbance on a Nanodrop 2000c.

The germline V gene sets CDR1 to SQVTM and CDR2 to ANQGSEA. Trimming removed 4 bases from V and 6 bases from J; the gene matches leave 5 bases unexplained. The CDR3, from cysteine to phenylalanine, totals 13 residues. Only CDR3 DNA remains: 39 bases, in frame from the first base. TCR CDR3 regions were amplified from genomic DNA by multiplex PCR using the deep immunoSEQ assay. For each cell subset, the extracted genomic DNA was distributed evenly across all wells of several immunoSEQ 96-well plates, and each plate served as one replicate. For sorted subsets, approximately 200 ng of genomic DNA, equivalent to some 30,000 T cell genomes, went into each replicate PCR. Purified libraries were measured with a Qubit 3.0 fluorometer, size-checked on a Bioanalyzer 2100, and measured again with the KAPA Library Quantification kit. Every immunoSEQ 96-well plate was sequenced on a dedicated single-read 150-cycle Illumina NextSeq 550 flow cell. Per the authors' processing: Because only junctional sequences without quality scores were contained in the immunoSEQ output, filtering matching that applied to full-length reads could not be performed. Sequences were annotated with PyIR, a Python wrapper for IgBLAST v1.9, using IMGT germline references to assign V/J genes and CDR3. Reads were removed for weak V/J assignments (E-value above 1e-6), missing CDR3, stop codons, out-of-frame junctions, or ambiguous translated residues. A V3J clonotype was defined by an identical inferred V gene, J gene, and CDR3 amino acid sequence. The percentage overlap between two repertoires was calculated by dividing the number of shared unique clonotypes by the size of the smaller repertoire. Richness of each repertoire was evaluated using RTK rarefaction, the Chao1 estimator, and Recon v2.1 estimates of unobserved clonotypes. Generation probabilities for all TCRbeta clonotypes obtained by the gDNA method from a handful of donors were computed using OLGA. The table comes from immuneACCESS by way of TCRdb, which keeps in-frame sequences with V and J called. Part of the clones is missing from these tables; in studies checked, under half for an unresolved V gene and the rest for unknown reasons. Clone size and V and J calls were adopted from that table, with D and trimming inferred from the DNA. The sample yields over a million clones; 95% to 99% were counted once. The ten largest clones represent about 0.45% of the sample.

The entry originates in a study of shared clonotypes between healthy human individuals (TCRdb year 2020). Regarding the study in general: The cohort comprised a couple of women and a few men aged 18 to 49 years. For each donor, CD4 naive and CD4 memory were each run on three plates, CD8 naive on two plates, and CD8 memory on one plate. To estimate repertoire size and how much clonotypes are shared between individuals, the study performed deep sequencing of blood TCR repertoires from a few healthy adults. Libraries were prepared and TCR repertoires were sequenced by different laboratories using diverse techniques, in order to increase sequencing depth and limit assay-specific biases. Each donor's leukapheresis produced roughly between about 0.9 and 9.5 billion PBMCs. Results and caveats for the whole study, not just this receptor: Incomplete sequencing was indicated by rarefaction of sorted-subset datasets, despite the large sequencing depth. Larger estimated clonotype richness was generally found for naive subsets than for memory subsets. Higher generation probabilities were observed for clonotypes shared by all four sorted-subset donors than for non-shared clonotypes. Sharing across several donors was observed for approximately 5% of naive CD4, 3% to 4% of naive CD8, around 2.5% of memory CD4, and about 0.39% of memory CD8 clonotypes. Because the study included only a small number of donors, the genetic and exposure-history diversity represented was limited. Sampling was limited to blood, and TCR repertoires in tissue likely differ from TCR repertoires in blood. Based on pairwise subsampling, the degree of clonotype sharing among donors was expected to be affected by sequencing depth.

Sequenced material: naive CD4+ T cells sorted from blood. The meaning of the sample's cell subset or site label: CD45RA+ positively selected. This TCR was recovered from a man younger than 40 in good health. The V gene is TRBV29-1 and the J gene is TRBJ1-5, with TRBD1 identical over 8 junction bases. At the DNA level, the sequence is TGCAGCGTTGTGGCAGGGGGCGGTCAGCCCCAGCATTTT. Its translation is CSVVAGGGQPQHF.